This T cell receptor beta chain was sequenced for a study of cytomegalovirus exposure and HLA in healthy donors. Here immunoSEQ multiplex PCR was the method, and the copy in TCRdb shows in-frame clones only, minus some. The sample yields some 130,000 clones, about 91% seen once. Whole-study findings and limits: Rarity marked most TCR sequences, yet some public TCRs occurred in many donors.

CDR3 length equals 15 residues. Germline loops: CDR1 MNHNS, CDR2 SASEGT. With 2 bases removed from V and 1 base from J, the gap between germline ends came to 9 bases. With respect to this clone: Its antigen remains unknown.

Material: PBMCs. The chain carries TRBV6-1 and TRBJ1-3; D is possibly TRBD1 (5 bases). The sequence derives from a woman aged 18 to 35 in good health and CMV-seronegative. The CDR3 DNA follows: TGTGCCAGCAGTGAACCCCGGGGGTCTGGAAACACCATATATTTT. It specifies CASSEPRGSGNTIYF.